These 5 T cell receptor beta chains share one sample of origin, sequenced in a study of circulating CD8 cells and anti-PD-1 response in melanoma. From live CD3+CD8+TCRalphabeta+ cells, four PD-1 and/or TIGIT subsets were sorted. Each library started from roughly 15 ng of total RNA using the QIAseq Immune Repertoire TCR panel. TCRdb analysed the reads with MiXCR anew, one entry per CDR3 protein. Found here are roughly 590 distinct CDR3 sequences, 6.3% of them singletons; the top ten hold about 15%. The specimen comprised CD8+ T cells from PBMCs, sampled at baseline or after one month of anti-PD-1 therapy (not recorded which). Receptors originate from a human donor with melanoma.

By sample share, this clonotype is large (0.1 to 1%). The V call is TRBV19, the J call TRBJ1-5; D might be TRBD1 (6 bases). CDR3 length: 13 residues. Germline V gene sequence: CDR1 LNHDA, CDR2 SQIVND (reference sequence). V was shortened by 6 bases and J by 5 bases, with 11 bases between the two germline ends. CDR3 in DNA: TGTGCCAGTAGAGCCGAGGGGGATCAGCCCCAGCATTTT. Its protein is CASRAEGDQPQHF.

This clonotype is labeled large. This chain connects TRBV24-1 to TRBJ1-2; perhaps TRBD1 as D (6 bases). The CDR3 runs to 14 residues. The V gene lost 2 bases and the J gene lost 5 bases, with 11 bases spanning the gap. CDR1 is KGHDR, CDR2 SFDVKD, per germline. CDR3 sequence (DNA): TGTGCCACCAGTGATTATCGACAGGTTTATGGCTACACCTTC. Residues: CATSDYRQVYGYTF.

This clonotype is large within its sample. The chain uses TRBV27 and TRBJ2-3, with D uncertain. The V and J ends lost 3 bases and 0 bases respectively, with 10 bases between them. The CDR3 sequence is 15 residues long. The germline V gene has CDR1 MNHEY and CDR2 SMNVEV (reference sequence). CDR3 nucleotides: TGTGCCAGCAGTTTTGAGTTAGAAAGCACAGATACGCAGTATTTT. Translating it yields CASSFELESTDTQYF.

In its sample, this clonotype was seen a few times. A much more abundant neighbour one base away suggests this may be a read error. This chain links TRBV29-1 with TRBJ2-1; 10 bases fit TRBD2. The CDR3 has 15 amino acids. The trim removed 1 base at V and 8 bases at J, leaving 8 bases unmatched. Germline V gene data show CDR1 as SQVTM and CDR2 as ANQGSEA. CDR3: CSVEGPAGGDYEQFF. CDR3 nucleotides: TGCAGCGTTGAAGGACCAGCGGGGGGGGACTATGAGCAGTTCTTC.

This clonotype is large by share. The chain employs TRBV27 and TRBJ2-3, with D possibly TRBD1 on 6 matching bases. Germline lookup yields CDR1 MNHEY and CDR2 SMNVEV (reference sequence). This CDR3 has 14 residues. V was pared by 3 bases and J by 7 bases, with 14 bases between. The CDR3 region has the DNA TGTGCCAGCAGTTTCCAACCCCAGGGGAATACGCAGTATTTT. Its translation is CASSFQPQGNTQYF.